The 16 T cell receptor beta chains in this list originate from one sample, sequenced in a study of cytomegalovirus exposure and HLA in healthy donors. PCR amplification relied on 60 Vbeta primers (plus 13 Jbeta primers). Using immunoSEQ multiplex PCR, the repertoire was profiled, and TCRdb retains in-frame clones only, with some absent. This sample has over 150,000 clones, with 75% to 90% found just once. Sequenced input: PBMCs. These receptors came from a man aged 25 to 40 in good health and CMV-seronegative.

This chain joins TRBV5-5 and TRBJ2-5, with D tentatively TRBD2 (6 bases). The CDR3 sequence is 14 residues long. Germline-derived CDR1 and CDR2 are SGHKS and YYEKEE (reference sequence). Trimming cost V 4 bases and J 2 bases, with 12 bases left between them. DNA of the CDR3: TGTGCCAGCAGCCCCGGGACTTTTCAAGAGACCCAGTACTTC. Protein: CASSPGTFQETQYF.

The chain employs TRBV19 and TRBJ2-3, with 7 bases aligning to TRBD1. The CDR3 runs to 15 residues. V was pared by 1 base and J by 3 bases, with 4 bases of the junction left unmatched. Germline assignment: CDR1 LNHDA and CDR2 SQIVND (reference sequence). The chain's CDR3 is CASSIAGQFTDTQYF. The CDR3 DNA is TGTGCCAGTAGTATAGCGGGACAGTTTACAGATACGCAGTATTTT.

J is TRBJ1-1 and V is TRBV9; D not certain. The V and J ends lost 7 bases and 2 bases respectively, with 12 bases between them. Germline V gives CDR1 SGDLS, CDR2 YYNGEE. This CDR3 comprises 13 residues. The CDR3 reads CASGQAGNTEAFF. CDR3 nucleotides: TGTGCCAGCGGGCAAGCAGGCAACACTGAAGCTTTCTTT. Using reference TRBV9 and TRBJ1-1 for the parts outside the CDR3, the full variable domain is DSGVTQTPKHLITATGQRVTLRCSPRSGDLSVYWYQQSLDQGLQFLIQYYNGEERAKGNILERFSAQQFPDLHSELNLSSLELGDSALYFCASGQAGNTEAFFGQGTRLTVV.

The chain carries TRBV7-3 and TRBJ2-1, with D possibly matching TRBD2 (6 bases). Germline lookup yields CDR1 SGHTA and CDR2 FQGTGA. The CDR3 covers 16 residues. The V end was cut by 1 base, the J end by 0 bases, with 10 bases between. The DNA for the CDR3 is TGTGCCAGCAGCTTAAAGCGGGCCAGCTCCTACAATGAGCAGTTCTTC. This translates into CASSLKRASSYNEQFF.

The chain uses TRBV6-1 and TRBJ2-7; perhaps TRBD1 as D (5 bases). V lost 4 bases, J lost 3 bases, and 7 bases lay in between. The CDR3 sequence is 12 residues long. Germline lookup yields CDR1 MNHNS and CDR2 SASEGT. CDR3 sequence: CASSVTGYEQYF. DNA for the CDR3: TGTGCCAGCAGTGTAACAGGCTACGAGCAGTACTTC.

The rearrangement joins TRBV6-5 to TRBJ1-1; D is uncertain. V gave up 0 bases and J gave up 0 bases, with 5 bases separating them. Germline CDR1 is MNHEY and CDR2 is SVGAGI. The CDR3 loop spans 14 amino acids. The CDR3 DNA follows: TGTGCCAGCAGTTACTCAGCGTTGAACACTGAAGCTTTCTTT. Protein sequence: CASSYSALNTEAFF.

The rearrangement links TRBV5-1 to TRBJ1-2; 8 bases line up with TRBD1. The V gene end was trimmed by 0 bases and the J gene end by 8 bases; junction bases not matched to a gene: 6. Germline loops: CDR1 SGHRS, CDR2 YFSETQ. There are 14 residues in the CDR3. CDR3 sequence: CASSLGQGFRGYTF. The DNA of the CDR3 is TGCGCCAGCAGCTTGGGACAGGGGTTCCGCGGCTACACCTTC.

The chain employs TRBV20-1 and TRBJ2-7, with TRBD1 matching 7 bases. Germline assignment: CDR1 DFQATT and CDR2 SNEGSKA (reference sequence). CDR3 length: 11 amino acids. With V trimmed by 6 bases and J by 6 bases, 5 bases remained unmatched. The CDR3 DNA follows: TGCAGTGCGCCGACAGGGATCGAGCAGTACTTC. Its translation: CSAPTGIEQYF.

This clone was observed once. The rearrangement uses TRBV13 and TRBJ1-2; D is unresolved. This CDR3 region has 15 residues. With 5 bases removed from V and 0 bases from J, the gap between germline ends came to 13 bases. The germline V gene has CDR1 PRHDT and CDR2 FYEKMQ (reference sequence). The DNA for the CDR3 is TGTGCCAGCAGCCGAGAGGCGATATCTAACTATGGCTACACCTTC. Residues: CASSREAISNYGYTF.

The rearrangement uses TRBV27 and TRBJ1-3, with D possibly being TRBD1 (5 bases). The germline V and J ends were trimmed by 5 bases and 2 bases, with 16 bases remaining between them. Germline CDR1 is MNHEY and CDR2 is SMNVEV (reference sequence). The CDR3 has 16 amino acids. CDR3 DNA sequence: TGTGCCAGCAGTCCCTTTCTGGGGGGAACTGGAAACACCATATATTTT. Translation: CASSPFLGGTGNTIYF.

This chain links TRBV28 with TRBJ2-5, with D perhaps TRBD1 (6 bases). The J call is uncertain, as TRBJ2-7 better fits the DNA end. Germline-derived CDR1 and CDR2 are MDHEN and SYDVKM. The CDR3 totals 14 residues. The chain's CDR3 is CASSQQGTTYEQYF. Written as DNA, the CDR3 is TGTGCCAGCAGCCAACAGGGTACGACCTACGAGCAGTACTTC.

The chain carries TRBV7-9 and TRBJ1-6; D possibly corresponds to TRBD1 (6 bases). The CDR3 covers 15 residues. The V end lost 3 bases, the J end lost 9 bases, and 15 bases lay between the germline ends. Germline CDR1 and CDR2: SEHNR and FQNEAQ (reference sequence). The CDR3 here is CASSFMTGVVSPLHF. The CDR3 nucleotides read TGTGCCAGCAGCTTTATGACAGGAGTAGTTTCACCCCTCCACTTT.

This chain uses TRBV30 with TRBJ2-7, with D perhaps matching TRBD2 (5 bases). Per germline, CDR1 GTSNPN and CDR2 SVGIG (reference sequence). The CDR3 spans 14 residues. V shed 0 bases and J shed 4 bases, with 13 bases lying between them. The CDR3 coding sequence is TGTGCCTGGAGTGTAGTCGGGATCGGGTACGAGCAGTACTTC. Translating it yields CAWSVVGIGYEQYF.

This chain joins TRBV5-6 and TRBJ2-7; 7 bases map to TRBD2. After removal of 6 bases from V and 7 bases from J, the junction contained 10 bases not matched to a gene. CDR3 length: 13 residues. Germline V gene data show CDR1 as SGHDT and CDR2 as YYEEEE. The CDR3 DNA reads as TGTGCCAGCACCCCTCCGGGGGGTAGGGAGCAGTACTTC. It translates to CASTPPGGREQYF.

The CDR3 DNA is TGTGCCAGCAGTGCCAGCGGCGCCGAGCAGTTCTTC. Amino acids: CASSASGAEQFF. The rearrangement uses TRBV7-8 and TRBJ2-1; maybe TRBD2 (5 bases). V lost 6 bases, J lost 10 bases, and 13 bases lay in between. The CDR3 is 12 residues long. CDR1 SGHVS and CDR2 FQNEAQ come from the germline V gene.

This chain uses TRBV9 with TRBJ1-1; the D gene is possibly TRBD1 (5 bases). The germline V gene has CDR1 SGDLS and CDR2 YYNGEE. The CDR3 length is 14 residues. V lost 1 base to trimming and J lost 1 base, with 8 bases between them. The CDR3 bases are TGTGCCAGCAGCGTACAGGACACGAACACTGAAGCTTTCTTT. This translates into CASSVQDTNTEAFF.